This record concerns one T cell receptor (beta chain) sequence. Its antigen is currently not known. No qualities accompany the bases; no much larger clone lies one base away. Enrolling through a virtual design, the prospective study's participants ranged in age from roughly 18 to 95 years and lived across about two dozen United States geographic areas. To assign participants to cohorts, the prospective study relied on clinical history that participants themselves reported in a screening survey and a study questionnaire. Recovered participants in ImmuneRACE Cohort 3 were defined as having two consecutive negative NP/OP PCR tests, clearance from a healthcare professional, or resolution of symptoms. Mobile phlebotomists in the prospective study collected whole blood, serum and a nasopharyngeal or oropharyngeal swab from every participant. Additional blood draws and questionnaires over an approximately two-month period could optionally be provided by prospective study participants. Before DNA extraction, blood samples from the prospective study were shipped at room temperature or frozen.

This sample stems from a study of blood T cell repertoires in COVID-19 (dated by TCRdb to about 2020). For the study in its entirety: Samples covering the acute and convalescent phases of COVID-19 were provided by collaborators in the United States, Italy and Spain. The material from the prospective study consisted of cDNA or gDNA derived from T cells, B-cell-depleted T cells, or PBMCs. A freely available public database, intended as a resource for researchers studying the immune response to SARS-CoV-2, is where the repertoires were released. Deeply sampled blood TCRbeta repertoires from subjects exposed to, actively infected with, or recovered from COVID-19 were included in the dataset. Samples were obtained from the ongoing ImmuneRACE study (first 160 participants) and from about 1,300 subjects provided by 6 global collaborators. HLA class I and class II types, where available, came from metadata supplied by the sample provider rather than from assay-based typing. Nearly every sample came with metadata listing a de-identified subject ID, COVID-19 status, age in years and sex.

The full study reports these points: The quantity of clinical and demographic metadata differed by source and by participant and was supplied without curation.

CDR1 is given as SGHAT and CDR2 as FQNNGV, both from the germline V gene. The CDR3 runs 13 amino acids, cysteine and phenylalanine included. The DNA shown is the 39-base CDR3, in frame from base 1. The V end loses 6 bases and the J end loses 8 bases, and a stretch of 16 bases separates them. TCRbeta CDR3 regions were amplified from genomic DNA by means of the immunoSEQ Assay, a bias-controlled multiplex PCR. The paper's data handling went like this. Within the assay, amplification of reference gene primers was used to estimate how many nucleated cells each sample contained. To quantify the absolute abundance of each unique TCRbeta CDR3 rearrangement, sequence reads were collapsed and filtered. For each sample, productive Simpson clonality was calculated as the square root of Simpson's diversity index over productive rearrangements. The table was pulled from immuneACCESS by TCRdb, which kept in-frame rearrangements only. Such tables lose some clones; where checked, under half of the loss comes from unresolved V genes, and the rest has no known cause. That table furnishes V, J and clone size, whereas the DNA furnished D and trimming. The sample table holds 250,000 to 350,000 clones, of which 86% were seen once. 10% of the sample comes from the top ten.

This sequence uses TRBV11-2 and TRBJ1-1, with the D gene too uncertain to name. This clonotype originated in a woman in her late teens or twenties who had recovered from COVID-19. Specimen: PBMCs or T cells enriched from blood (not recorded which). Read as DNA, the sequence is TGTGCCAGCAGTCTCGGCCGGGAACGCGAAGCTTTCTTT. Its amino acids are CASSLGREREAFF.